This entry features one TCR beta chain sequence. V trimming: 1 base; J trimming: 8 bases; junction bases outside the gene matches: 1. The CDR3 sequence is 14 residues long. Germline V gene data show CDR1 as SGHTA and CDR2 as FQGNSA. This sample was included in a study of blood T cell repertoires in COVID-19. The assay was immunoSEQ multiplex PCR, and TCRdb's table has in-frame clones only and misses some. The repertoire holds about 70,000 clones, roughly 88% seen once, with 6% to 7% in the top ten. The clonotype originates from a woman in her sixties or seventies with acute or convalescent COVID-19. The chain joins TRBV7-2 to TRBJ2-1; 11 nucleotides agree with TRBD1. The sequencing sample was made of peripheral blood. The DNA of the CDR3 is TGTGCCAGCAGCTTAGGGACAGGGGGCCATGAGCAGTTCTTC. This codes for CASSLGTGGHEQFF.